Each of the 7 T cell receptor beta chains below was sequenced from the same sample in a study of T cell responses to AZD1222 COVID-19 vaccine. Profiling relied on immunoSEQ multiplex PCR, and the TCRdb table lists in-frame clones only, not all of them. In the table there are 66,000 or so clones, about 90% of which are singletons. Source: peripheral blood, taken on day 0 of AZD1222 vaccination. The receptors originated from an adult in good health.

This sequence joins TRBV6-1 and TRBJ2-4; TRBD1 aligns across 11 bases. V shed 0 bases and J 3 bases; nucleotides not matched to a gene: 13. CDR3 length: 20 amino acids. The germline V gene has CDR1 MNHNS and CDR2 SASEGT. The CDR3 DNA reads TGTGCCAGCAGTGAAGCGCTTCGGGGCCCGGGGACAGGGGGCAAAAACATTCAGTACTTC. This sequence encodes CASSEALRGPGTGGKNIQYF.

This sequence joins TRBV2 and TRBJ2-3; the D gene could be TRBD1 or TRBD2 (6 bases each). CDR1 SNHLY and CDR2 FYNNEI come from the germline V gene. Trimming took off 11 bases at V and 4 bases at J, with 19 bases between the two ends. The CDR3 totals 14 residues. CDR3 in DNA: TGTGCCGGTGGTAGGGGGGAGATGCCAGATACGCAGTATTTT. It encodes CAGGRGEMPDTQYF.

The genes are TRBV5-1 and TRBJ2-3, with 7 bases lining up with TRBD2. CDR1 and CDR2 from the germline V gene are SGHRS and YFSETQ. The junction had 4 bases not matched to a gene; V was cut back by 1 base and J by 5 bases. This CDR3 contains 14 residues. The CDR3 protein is CASSLPGGGDTQYF. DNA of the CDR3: TGCGCCAGCAGCTTGCCGGGAGGTGGAGATACGCAGTATTTT. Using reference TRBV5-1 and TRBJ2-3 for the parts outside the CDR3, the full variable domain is KAGVTQTPRYLIKTRGQQVTLSCSPISGHRSVSWYQQTPGQGLQFLFEYFSETQRNKGNFPGRFSGRQFSNSRSEMNVSTLELGDSALYLCASSLPGGGDTQYFGPGTRLTVL.

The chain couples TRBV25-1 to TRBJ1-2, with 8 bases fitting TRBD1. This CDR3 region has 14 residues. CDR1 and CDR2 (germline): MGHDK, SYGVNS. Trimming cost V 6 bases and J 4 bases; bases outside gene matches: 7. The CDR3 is CASRGQGSRYGYTF. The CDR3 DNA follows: TGTGCCAGCAGAGGACAGGGAAGTCGCTATGGCTACACCTTC.

The CDR3 DNA is TGTGCCAGCAGCGTAGATGGGGGACTTGGAAACACCATATATTTT. This translates into CASSVDGGLGNTIYF. V is TRBV9 and J is TRBJ1-3, with a possible D match to TRBD1 (5 bases). Trimming cost V 0 bases and J 3 bases, with 10 bases left between them. The CDR3 loop spans 15 amino acids. Looked up from germline, CDR1 is SGDLS and CDR2 is YYNGEE.

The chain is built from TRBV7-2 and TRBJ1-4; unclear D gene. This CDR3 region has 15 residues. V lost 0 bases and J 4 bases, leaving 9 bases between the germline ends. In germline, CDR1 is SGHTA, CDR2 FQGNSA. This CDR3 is CASSLALQYNEKLFF. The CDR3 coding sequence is TGTGCCAGCAGCTTAGCACTCCAGTATAATGAAAAACTGTTTTTT.

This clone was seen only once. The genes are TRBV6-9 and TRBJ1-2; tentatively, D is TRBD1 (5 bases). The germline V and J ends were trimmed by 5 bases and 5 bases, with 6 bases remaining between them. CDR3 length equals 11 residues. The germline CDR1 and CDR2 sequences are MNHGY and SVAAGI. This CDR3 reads CASSRQYGYTF. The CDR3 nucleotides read TGTGCCAGCAGTCGACAGTATGGCTACACCTTC.